The clone carrying this T cell receptor beta chain was counted between two and nine times. Its antigen is as yet unknown. Clones were sequenced by immunoSEQ multiplex PCR, and TCRdb holds only the in-frame ones, with some missing. The sample shows about 69,000 clones, about 80% of them seen only once. These data originate in a study of OX40 agonist ivuxolimab in advanced cancers. For the study at large: Prior anti-PD-1, anti-PD-L1 or anti-CTLA-4 therapy did not bar entry, and roughly 40% had some.

The CDR3 is 17 residues long. The V and J ends lost 6 bases and 6 bases respectively, with 26 bases between them. Germline V gene lookup returns CDR1 KGHSH and CDR2 LQKENI. Findings and caveats of the study: Doses of 0.1 to 3.0 mg/kg were accompanied by clonal expansion of CD4+ and CD8+ blood T cells by week 6. In a subset of nonresponders, normalized T-cell clonal expansion was also low. Antigen specificity of clonally expanded peripheral T cells was not established.

The rearrangement uses TRBV18 and TRBJ1-1, with a weak D call TRBD1 (5 bases). This clonotype originated in an adult with an advanced solid tumor such as melanoma, head and neck, liver or kidney cancer. The specimen comprised CD4+ or CD8+ T cells sorted from blood, sampled in a trial of the OX40 agonist ivuxolimab. The CDR3 DNA sequence: TGTGCCAGCTCCCCCGTCGGGCAGGGTGGACCCAAGTCTGAAGCTTTCTTT. This codes for CASSPVGQGGPKSEAFF. Drawing the rest from reference TRBV18 and TRBJ1-1, the complete variable domain is NAGVMQNPRHLVRRRGQEARLRCSPMKGHSHVYWYRQLPEEGLKFMVYLQKENIIDESGMPKERFSAEFPKEGPSILRIQQVVRGDSAAYFCASSPVGQGGPKSEAFFGQGTRLTVV.